In this sample, the clone carrying this TCR beta chain turned up a few times. Its antigen is undetermined. This sample was included in a study of Graves' ophthalmopathy and Graves' hyperthyroidism. The CDR3 totals 15 residues. Germline lookup yields CDR1 KGHSH and CDR2 LQKENI. V lost 5 bases and J lost 0, with 14 bases in between. Excluded were patients with other autoimmune diseases, uncontrolled infections, pregnancy or lactation. The evidence that diagnosis relied on was clinical symptoms, serum thyroxine, TRAb, thyroid ultrasound and orbital computed tomography. Whole-study results and caveats: Built on 13 signatures, a model told ophthalmopathy apart from stable hyperthyroidism with 85% to 90% sensitivity and over 80% specificity. Clonotypes were expanded in thyroid at above 0.001 frequency, and most also appeared in blood.

Amplification targeted the TCR beta CDR3 regions, with RNA transcripts as the source material. The first-round RT-PCR employed HTBI primers together with the Qiagen OneStep RT-PCR kit. A multiplex PCR was then performed as the second round. Each CDR3 protein gets one entry after TCRdb re-called the multiplex PCR reads with MiXCR. The repertoire consists of approximately 380,000 distinct CDR3 sequences, with around 21% occurring once and the leading ten covering roughly 3%. The TCR originated in a woman between 18 and 29 years old with stable Graves' hyperthyroidism. J is TRBJ2-7 and V is TRBV18; D is perhaps TRBD2 (5 bases). The sequenced sample was peripheral blood. CDR3 sequence reads: CASSYEGEGSYEQYF. The CDR3 region has the DNA TGTGCCAGCTCATACGAGGGAGAAGGCTCCTACGAGCAGTACTTC.